This entry describes one T cell receptor beta chain. Its matching antigen is unknown. Germline loops: CDR1 MNHEY, CDR2 SMNVEV (reference sequence). CDR3 size: 14 residues. V lost 3 bases to trimming and J lost 4 bases, with 12 bases between them. This entry belongs to a study of graft-versus-host responses after intestinal transplantation. Overall study: Recipients got multivisceral, liver-intestinal, or isolated intestinal transplants.

Sequencing used immunoSEQ multiplex PCR; TCRdb keeps in-frame clones, though not all of them. The data show about 40,000 clones, 85% to 95% seen once. Here the sequenced sample was unstimulated CD8+ T cells sorted from spleen or lymph node cells, taken before transplant. The V call is TRBV27, the J call TRBJ1-2; D unresolved. The TCR was taken from a human donor who was the organ donor for an intestinal transplant. Here the CDR3 reads CASSLIGKGYGYTF. The CDR3 DNA is TGTGCCAGCAGTTTGATAGGCAAAGGCTATGGCTACACCTTC.